The T cell receptor beta chain described here comes from a study of radiation and T cells in renal cell carcinoma. General study results and limits: Dominant CDR3 motifs occupied more repertoire in irradiated than control tumors. Compared with controls, irradiated tumors showed greater TCR clonality. Tumor samples were small regions of around 1 g.

Treatment specified: treatment-naive control, cytoreductive nephrectomy. Assay used: immunoSEQ multiplex PCR; TCRdb lists only in-frame clones, some missing. Of approximately 16,000 clones in the sample, 58% were seen once. Regarding this clone: Its antigen is undetermined.

Germline V gene data show CDR1 as LGHNA and CDR2 as YSLEER. V was cut by 0 bases and J by 1 base, with 13 bases left in between. This CDR3 has 16 residues. This receptor was obtained from a man in his forties with renal cell carcinoma. The chain joins TRBV4-3 to TRBJ2-7; tentatively, D is TRBD1 (6 bases). Sequencing used tumor tissue, obtained from a patient whose treatment was nephrectomy without radiotherapy. In DNA form, the CDR3 reads TGCGCCAGCAGCCAAGATACGGGGACACTATCCTACGAGCAGTACTTC. The encoded protein is CASSQDTGTLSYEQYF.